These 3 T cell receptor beta chains share one sample of origin, sequenced in a study of blood T cell repertoires in COVID-19. Using immunoSEQ multiplex PCR, the repertoire was profiled, and TCRdb retains in-frame clones only, with some absent. The repertoire holds about 380,000 clones, with about 87% as singletons. The sample was PBMCs or T cells enriched from blood (not recorded which). These TCRs come from a man aged 25-45 years who had recovered from COVID-19.

There are a few counts of this clone. The rearrangement links TRBV27 to TRBJ1-6; no clear D. This CDR3 region has 12 residues. The V and J ends lost 8 bases and 6 bases respectively, with 8 bases between them. Germline CDR1 reads MNHEY; CDR2 reads SMNVEV (reference sequence). The CDR3 protein is CASSSGNSPLHF. CDR3 DNA sequence: TGTGCCAGCTCGTCGGGTAATTCACCCCTCCACTTT.

This clone has a handful of counts. CDR3 nucleotides: TGTGCCAGCAGGTCAGGGGGTGTATCTAACTATGGCTACACCTTC. Translated, it gives CASRSGGVSNYGYTF. V and J are TRBV28 and TRBJ1-2; TRBD1 matches 7 bases. Losses at the gene ends were 6 bases for V and 0 bases for J; bases not matched to a gene: 7. This CDR3 is 15 amino acids long. Germline V lookup: CDR1 MDHEN, CDR2 SYDVKM.

This clone has a handful of counts. The chain combines TRBV3-1 (or the pseudogene TRBV3-2) with TRBJ1-2; TRBD1 aligns across 7 bases. The junction had 6 bases not matched to a gene; V was cut back by 4 bases and J by 4 bases. Germline CDR1 reads LGHDT; CDR2 reads YNNKEL (reference sequence). There are 14 residues in the CDR3. CDR3 DNA sequence: TGTGCCAGCAGCCCATCGACAGGGCTCTATGGCTACACCTTC. Residues: CASSPSTGLYGYTF.